The 27 T cell receptor beta chains given below trace back to one sample, sequenced in a study of shared clonotypes between healthy human individuals. Generated by immunoSEQ multiplex PCR, the TCRdb table keeps only in-frame clones and is missing some. This table holds 700,000 or so clones, about two thirds found once. Specimen: memory CD4+ T cells sorted from blood. Subset here: CD45RA-negative fraction. These TCRs come from a woman aged 25 to 39 in good health.

The J gene is TRBJ2-3, the V gene TRBV6-6; 8 bases fit TRBD2. The length of the CDR3 is 15 residues. Germline V gene sequence: CDR1 MNHNY, CDR2 SVGAGI (reference sequence). V lost 2 bases, J lost 6 bases, and 7 bases stayed unmatched. CDR3 DNA: TGTGCCAGCAGTTACGGGGGACTAGAAGCTGATACGCAGTATTTT. Protein: CASSYGGLEADTQYF.

A few counts support this clone. V and J are TRBV29-1 and TRBJ2-3; a possible D gene is TRBD2 (5 bases). The germline V and J ends were trimmed by 4 bases and 4 bases, with 9 bases remaining between them. The CDR3 spans 12 residues. Germline V gene lookup returns CDR1 SQVTM and CDR2 ANQGSEA. The CDR3 DNA reads as TGCAGCGTTGCAGTCGGGGCAGATACGCAGTATTTT. As protein: CSVAVGADTQYF.

The CDR3 sequence: CASSLFRTGYGNTIYF. For the CDR3, the DNA is TGTGCCAGCAGTTTGTTCCGGACAGGCTATGGAAACACCATATATTTT. The chain combines TRBV28 with TRBJ1-3, with 7 bases identical to TRBD1. Per germline, CDR1 MDHEN and CDR2 SYDVKM. With V trimmed by 3 bases and J by 3 bases, 8 bases remained unmatched. The CDR3 consists of 16 residues.

V and J are TRBV19 and TRBJ1-2; D unresolved. V lost 6 bases and J lost 0, with 8 bases in between. CDR1 and CDR2 (germline): LNHDA, SQIVND (reference sequence). CDR3 size: 13 residues. The CDR3 coding sequence is TGTGCCAGTAGCCTCCCCCCTAACTATGGCTACACCTTC. Its protein product is CASSLPPNYGYTF.

The rearrangement links TRBV7-9 to TRBJ1-5; a possible D gene is TRBD1 (5 bases). The CDR3 has 15 amino acids. Germline V gene lookup returns CDR1 SEHNR and CDR2 FQNEAQ (reference sequence). The V end lost 1 base, the J end lost 0 bases, and 7 bases lay between the germline ends. As DNA, the CDR3 is TGTGCCAGCAGCTTAGGGACATATAGCAATCAGCCCCAGCATTTT. Amino acid sequence: CASSLGTYSNQPQHF.

This clone appeared many times. V and J are TRBV7-2 and TRBJ2-3; TRBD2 matches 7 bases. Trimming at V came to 2 bases and at J to 3 bases, leaving 8 bases not matched to a gene. The CDR3 is made up of 16 amino acids. Germline CDR1 reads SGHTA; CDR2 reads FQGNSA. In DNA, the CDR3 is TGTGCCAGCAGCTTAATAGGAAGCGGGAAGACAGATACGCAGTATTTT. This gives the protein CASSLIGSGKTDTQYF.

This clone was detected only once. The chain uses TRBV4-2 and TRBJ2-2; TRBD1 aligns across 8 bases. This CDR3 is 15 amino acids long. V was pared by 4 bases and J by 6 bases, with 7 bases of the junction left unmatched. CDR1 and CDR2 (germline): LGHNA, YNFKEQ. The CDR3 region is CASSLGQGGAGELFF. DNA of the CDR3: TGTGCCAGCAGCCTTGGACAGGGAGGTGCCGGGGAGCTGTTTTTT.

J is TRBJ1-3 and V is TRBV28; D not certain. CDR1 and CDR2 (germline): MDHEN, SYDVKM. The CDR3 has 15 amino acids. V lost 3 bases to trimming and J lost 3 bases, with 12 bases between them. The CDR3 sequence is CASSFGVVLGNTIYF. For the CDR3, the DNA is TGTGCCAGCAGTTTCGGGGTTGTCCTTGGAAACACCATATATTTT.

This clone was counted only a few times. V usage is TRBV19 and J usage is TRBJ2-7; 11 bases are shared with TRBD2. The CDR3 loop spans 14 amino acids. The trim removed 3 bases at V and 2 bases at J, leaving 0 bases unmatched. Germline CDR1 is LNHDA and CDR2 is SQIVND (reference sequence). The CDR3 region has the DNA TGTGCCAGTAGTATGACTAGCGGGACCTACGAGCAGTACTTC. Its translation is CASSMTSGTYEQYF.

The chain combines TRBV28 with TRBJ2-7; unclear D gene. Trimming cost V 4 bases and J 2 bases, with 6 bases left between them. The CDR3 consists of 12 residues. CDR1 and CDR2 from the germline V gene are MDHEN and SYDVKM. In nucleotides, the CDR3 is TGTGCCAGCAGTTCCACGACCTACGAGCAGTACTTC. This encodes CASSSTTYEQYF. The variable domain in full, completed from reference TRBV28 and TRBJ2-7, reads DVKVTQSSRYLVKRTGEKVFLECVQDMDHENMFWYRQDPGLGLRLIYFSYDVKMKEKGDIPEGYSVSREKKERFSLILESASTNQTSMYLCASSSTTYEQYFGPGTRLTVT.

V gene TRBV6-6 combines with J gene TRBJ2-1, with D hard to call. The germline V gene has CDR1 MNHNY and CDR2 SVGAGI (reference sequence). The V and J ends lost 5 bases and 15 bases respectively, with 17 bases between them. This CDR3 is built from 12 residues. The CDR3 here is CASSPPQSSPFF. The DNA for the CDR3 is TGTGCCAGCAGTCCCCCCCAGTCTAGTCCGTTCTTC.

V is TRBV7-2 and J is TRBJ1-1; no definite D call. Deletions cut 3 bases from V and 2 bases from J, with 13 bases between. CDR1 and CDR2 (germline): SGHTA, FQGNSA. The CDR3 is 15 residues long. CDR3 loop: CASSFGLARNTEAFF. CDR3 bases: TGTGCCAGCAGCTTCGGTCTTGCTAGAAACACTGAAGCTTTCTTT.

The V and J genes are TRBV19 and TRBJ1-5; D not resolved. Germline V lookup: CDR1 LNHDA, CDR2 SQIVND (reference sequence). Trimming left V 7 bases short and J 1 base short, with 14 bases between. This CDR3 contains 15 residues. The CDR3 spells CASTGSERSNQPQHF. CDR3 nucleotides: TGTGCCAGTACTGGGTCGGAAAGGAGCAATCAGCCCCAGCATTTT.

The chain employs TRBV25-1 and TRBJ2-2; TRBD1 matches at 7 bases. Germline V gene data show CDR1 as MGHDK and CDR2 as SYGVNS. J lost 5 bases, V lost 3 bases, and 6 bases had no gene match. CDR3 length equals 15 residues. The CDR3 spells CASSETGSRTGELFF. For the CDR3, the DNA is TGTGCCAGCAGTGAGACAGGGAGTAGGACCGGGGAGCTGTTTTTT.

V gene TRBV28 combines with J gene TRBJ2-7; D not resolved. CDR3 length: 13 residues. CDR1 and CDR2 (germline): MDHEN, SYDVKM. V was shortened by 5 bases and J by 2 bases, with 10 bases between the two germline ends. This CDR3 reads CASSEEIAYEQYF. The CDR3 DNA sequence: TGTGCCAGCAGTGAGGAGATCGCCTACGAGCAGTACTTC.

This rearrangement joins TRBV28 to TRBJ2-5; possible D gene TRBD1, 6 bases. There are 14 residues in the CDR3. The V gene's germline CDR1 is MDHEN and CDR2 SYDVKM. V lost 3 bases and J 5 bases, leaving 13 bases between the germline ends. In DNA, the CDR3 is TGTGCCAGCAGTTTCCAGGGGCGCAGGGAGACCCAGTACTTC. It is translated as CASSFQGRRETQYF.

This clone occurred once. This chain joins TRBV27 and TRBJ1-2, with TRBD1 matching over 8 bases. With 5 bases clipped from V and 0 bases from J, the junction kept 14 bases outside the gene matches. Germline values: CDR1 MNHEY, CDR2 SMNVEV (reference sequence). This CDR3 is built from 18 residues. Here the CDR3 reads CASSRGTGGEGSNYGYTF. DNA of the CDR3: TGTGCCAGCAGTAGGGGAACAGGGGGGGAAGGGTCTAACTATGGCTACACCTTC.

V and J are TRBV6-6 and TRBJ2-5; D is unclear. The DNA end is more similar to TRBJ2-7, so the J call may be wrong. The CDR3 runs to 11 residues. CDR1 is MNHNY, CDR2 SVGAGI, per germline (reference sequence). This CDR3 reads CASSPNYEQYF. The CDR3 nucleotides read TGTGCCAGCAGTCCAAATTACGAGCAGTACTTC.

The CDR3 sequence: CASSLNRGLLNTEAFF. The CDR3 DNA sequence: TGTGCCAGCAGTCTCAACAGGGGGCTGCTGAACACTGAAGCTTTCTTT. This rearrangement joins TRBV27 to TRBJ1-1, with 9 bases aligning to TRBD1. Per germline, CDR1 MNHEY and CDR2 SMNVEV (reference sequence). This CDR3 has 16 amino acids. V was clipped by 5 bases and J by 0 bases; unmatched bases: 7.

This clone was seen ten or more times. J is TRBJ1-2 and V is TRBV7-9; D perhaps matches TRBD1 (5 bases). In germline, CDR1 is SEHNR, CDR2 FQNEAQ (reference sequence). V dropped 1 base and J dropped 8 bases, with 20 bases sitting between them. CDR3 length: 16 amino acids. Here the CDR3 reads CASSLGQGVGSGGYTF. The CDR3 coding sequence is TGTGCCAGCAGCTTAGGGCAGGGAGTCGGTTCGGGAGGCTACACCTTC.

The chain links TRBV27 to TRBJ1-4, with D uncertain. CDR1 MNHEY and CDR2 SMNVEV come from the germline V gene (reference sequence). V was pared by 6 bases and J by 5 bases, with 13 bases between. There are 14 residues in the CDR3. CDR3 coding DNA: TGTGCCAGCAGCCGAATAGGTTGGAATGAAAAACTGTTTTTT. Encoded protein: CASSRIGWNEKLFF.

This chain connects TRBV18 to TRBJ2-3; TRBD2 is a possible D gene (6 bases). This CDR3 contains 15 residues. Germline CDR1 is KGHSH and CDR2 is LQKENI. The V end lost 8 bases, the J end lost 0 bases, and 15 bases lay between the germline ends. The CDR3 region has the DNA TGTGCCAGCGCCGAAATAGCGGATAGCACAGATACGCAGTATTTT. It codes for CASAEIADSTDTQYF.

V usage is TRBV10-2 and J usage is TRBJ2-7; D is possibly TRBD2 (6 bases). V was trimmed by 3 bases and J by 7 bases, leaving 16 bases between them. This CDR3 comprises 14 residues. Germline values: CDR1 WSHSY, CDR2 SAAADI. In nucleotides, the CDR3 is TGCGCCAGCAGTGACGGGGACGGCGCGGGGGAGCAGTACTTC. It encodes CASSDGDGAGEQYF.

The chain has TRBV4-1 and TRBJ1-3, with a tentative D call TRBD1 (6 bases). V lost 1 base and J 4 bases, leaving 20 bases between the germline ends. There are 18 residues in the CDR3. The germline V gene encodes CDR1 MGHRA and CDR2 YSYEKL. CDR3 region: CASSQAADRPSGGNTIYF. In DNA form, the CDR3 reads TGCGCCAGCAGCCAAGCCGCTGACAGGCCTTCGGGAGGAAACACCATATATTTT.

CDR3 in DNA: TGTGCCAGCAGTTCTGAACTAGCAATATCGGGGGAGACCCAGTACTTC. Protein sequence: CASSSELAISGETQYF. The chain recombines TRBV6-5 with TRBJ2-5; a possible D gene is TRBD2 (6 bases). The V gene's germline CDR1 is MNHEY and CDR2 SVGAGI. V gave up 4 bases and J gave up 5 bases, with 20 bases separating them. The CDR3 sequence is 16 residues long.

The chain combines TRBV11-1 with TRBJ2-7; D is uncertain. The CDR3 covers 17 residues. Per the germline V gene, CDR1 is SGHAT and CDR2 is FQDESV (reference sequence). The V gene lost 3 bases and the J gene lost 1 base, with 19 bases spanning the gap. In nucleotides, the CDR3 is TGTGCCAGCAGCTTCGGACCAAGCACAATCGGATCCTACGAGCAGTACTTC. Encoded protein: CASSFGPSTIGSYEQYF.

This clone occurred a few times. The chain recombines TRBV5-1 with TRBJ1-1, with D possibly matching TRBD1 (6 bases). The CDR3 totals 15 residues. Germline CDR1 is SGHRS and CDR2 is YFSETQ. V lost 4 bases, J lost 5 bases, and 18 bases lay in between. For the CDR3, the DNA is TGCGCCAGCAGCACCCGAGGGGGGGAGGAGACTGAAGCTTTCTTT. Translating it yields CASSTRGGEETEAFF.